This T cell receptor beta chain was documented in a study of T-cell reconstitution after alpha-beta-depleted transplantation in children. TCRbeta library preparation incorporated unique molecular identifiers. From the PCR reads, TCRdb called clonotypes with MiXCR, one entry per CDR3 protein. The sample yields 200,000 to 250,000 distinct CDR3 sequences, around 12% seen once. This CDR3 comprises 15 residues. V lost 7 bases and J lost 0, with 13 bases in between. Germline V CDR1 and CDR2: MDHEN, SYDVKM. V usage is TRBV28 and J usage is TRBJ1-5; D gene uncertain. The sequence was collected from a human donor who donated a stem cell graft to a child with acute lymphoblastic leukemia. This specimen consisted of PBMCs from the stem cell graft donor, obtained from the stem cell graft. This CDR3 is CASTSGGYSNQPQHF. The DNA for the CDR3 is TGTGCCAGCACCTCCGGAGGATATAGCAATCAGCCCCAGCATTTT.